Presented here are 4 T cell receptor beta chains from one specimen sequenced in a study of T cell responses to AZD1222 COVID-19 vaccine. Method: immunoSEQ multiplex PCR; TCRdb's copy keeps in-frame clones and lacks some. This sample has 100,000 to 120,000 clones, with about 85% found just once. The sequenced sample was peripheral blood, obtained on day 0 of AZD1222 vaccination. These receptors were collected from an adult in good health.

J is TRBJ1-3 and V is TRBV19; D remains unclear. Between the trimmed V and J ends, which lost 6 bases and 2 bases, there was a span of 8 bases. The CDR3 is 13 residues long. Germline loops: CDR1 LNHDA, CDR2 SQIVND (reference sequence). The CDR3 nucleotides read TGTGCCAGTAGGCTGGGAGCTGGAAACACCATATATTTT. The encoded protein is CASRLGAGNTIYF.

This CDR3 is CASRSSGGAYNEQFF. In nucleotides, the CDR3 is TGTGCCAGTAGGTCTAGCGGGGGCGCCTACAATGAGCAGTTCTTC. The chain joins TRBV19 to TRBJ2-1; 10 nucleotides agree with TRBD2. This CDR3 region has 15 residues. Germline lookup yields CDR1 LNHDA and CDR2 SQIVND (reference sequence). The V and J ends lost 6 bases and 2 bases, in that order; junction bases with no gene match: 4.

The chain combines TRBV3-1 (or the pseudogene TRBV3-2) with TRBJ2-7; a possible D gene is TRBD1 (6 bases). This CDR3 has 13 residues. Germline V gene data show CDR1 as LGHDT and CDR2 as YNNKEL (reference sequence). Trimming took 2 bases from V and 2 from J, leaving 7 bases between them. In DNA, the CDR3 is TGTGCCAGCAGCCAATACAGGGCCTACGAGCAGTACTTC. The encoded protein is CASSQYRAYEQYF.

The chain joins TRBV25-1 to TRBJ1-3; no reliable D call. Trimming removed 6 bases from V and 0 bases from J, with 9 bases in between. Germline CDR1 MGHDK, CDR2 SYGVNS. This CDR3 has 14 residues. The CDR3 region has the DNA TGTGCCAGCAGCCGGAAGAACTCTGGAAACACCATATATTTT. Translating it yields CASSRKNSGNTIYF.